This T cell receptor beta chain was retrieved from a study of T cells in localized non-small cell lung cancer. General study points: Clonality peaked in uninvolved adjacent lung rather than tumor.

Only in-frame clones appear in the TCRdb table, and some are missing; sequencing was by immunoSEQ multiplex PCR. The data contain 30,000 to 40,000 clones, roughly 85% of them singletons. V was clipped by 5 bases and J by 3 bases, with 6 bases between them. CDR1 is MDHEN and CDR2 is SYDVKM in the germline V gene. The CDR3 covers 12 residues. In regard to this clone: The antigen remains undetermined.

This receptor was identified in a male donor aged 60 or over with stage II lung adenocarcinoma. This chain joins TRBV28 and TRBJ2-3; no firm D call. The source material was peripheral blood mononuclear cells, sampled before any cancer treatment. The CDR3 DNA is TGTGCCAGCAGTGTCTCAACAGATACGCAGTATTTT. Protein product: CASSVSTDTQYF.